The TCR beta chain under discussion was sequenced for a study of cytomegalovirus exposure and HLA in healthy donors. With 60 Vbeta and 13 Jbeta primers, the PCR was carried out. Authors' data handling: An analysis performed later counted roughly 80 million unique TCR beta chains (roughly 11 million of them shared). This table comes from immunoSEQ multiplex PCR, and its TCRdb copy is limited to in-frame clones, with some not included. That table supplies the V and J calls and clone size; D and trimming were determined from the DNA. The repertoire holds about 120,000 clones, with 74% as singletons. Germline V gene lookup returns CDR1 SEHNR and CDR2 FQNEAQ (reference sequence). There are 12 residues in the CDR3. Trimming cost V 4 bases and J 1 base, with 4 bases left between them. About this clone itself: Antigen: not known.

General study results and limits: Later analysis associated a missense DCLRE1C variant with TCR beta V- and J-gene trimming. Reportedly, TCR beta sequences accurately predicted HLA-A and HLA-B alleles in most subjects. Most TCR beta V segments were productive about 90% or about 30% of the time in an earlier analysis.

The chain couples TRBV7-9 to TRBJ1-1, with no clear D. This TCR was recovered from a human donor in good health. What was sequenced was PBMCs. The DNA of the CDR3 is TGTGCCAGCAGCTGGGCGAACACTGAAGCTTTCTTT. This encodes CASSWANTEAFF.